This TCR beta chain was retrieved from a study of blood T cell repertoires in COVID-19. Study details: Before being deemed recovered, Cohort 3 donors had two negative PCRs, clearance, or symptom resolution. Sources were T cells, B-cell-depleted T cells, or PBMCs; the material itself was cDNA or gDNA. Italy, Spain and the United States were the sources of the convalescent and acute COVID-19 samples.

Individuals drawn from 20 to 30 US areas were roughly 18 to 100 years old. Sequenced by immunoSEQ multiplex PCR; TCRdb stores in-frame clones only, minus some. The sample has 150,000 to 200,000 clones, around 86% seen once; the top ten hold roughly 24%. The CDR3 is 16 residues long. The germline V gene encodes CDR1 MNHNS and CDR2 SASEGT. V lost 1 base and J lost 2; bases outside the gene matches: 3. This chain uses TRBV6-1 with TRBJ2-1; the match to TRBD1 covers 9 bases. The receptor was isolated from a woman aged 40 to 55 in a cohort exposed to, infected with or recovered from COVID-19 (not recorded which). The sequencing input was PBMCs or T cells enriched from blood (not recorded which). The CDR3 spells CASSEGTGAPYNEQFF. The DNA of the CDR3 is TGTGCCAGCAGTGAAGGGACAGGGGCACCCTACAATGAGCAGTTCTTC.